This TCR beta chain is from a study of cytomegalovirus exposure and HLA in healthy donors (TCRdb year 2017). With regard to the full study: According to a later analysis, the approximately 120 validation repertoires were produced on the same platform as the 600 to 850 repertoires of the first cohort. To predict cytomegalovirus infection status, the study brought together high-throughput TCR immunosequencing, statistical association of individual TCRs with disease status, and machine learning. The study was designed to test whether signatures of past pathogen exposure could be identified by cataloging public T cell receptors. Besides the first cohort of some 670 subjects, a separate validation cohort made up of 120 different subjects was used. Findings and caveats that apply to the study as a whole: Cytomegalovirus status was reported to be diagnosed by the classifier with high specificity and sensitivity in both the original and validation cohorts. A later analysis lacked HLA typing for the validation cohort, so it scored co-occurrence in that cohort across all 110 or so repertoires. The study gave a list of some 150 TCR beta chains associated with cytomegalovirus. While some public TCRs were present in many individuals, most TCR sequences turned up only very rarely across donors. According to the authors, the approach could potentially be generalized to other disease states and immunological phenotypes. A few of the identified cytomegalovirus-associated TCR beta chains were confirmed in vitro to be specific for cytomegalovirus antigens. Subsequent analysis determined that TCRs grouped into clusters in the first cohort also showed a tendency toward co-occurrence across the 130 or so validation repertoires, and approximately 93% of cluster scores exceeded 0.

The donors were included in the validation cohort of over a hundred subjects, a group kept apart from the roughly 700-subject first cohort. V was cut back by 1 base and J by 1 base, leaving a gap of 8 bases between them. The CDR3, from cysteine to phenylalanine, totals 14 residues. Only the CDR3 portion is preserved as DNA: 42 bases, with reading frame beginning at the first base. CDR1 SGHNT and CDR2 YYREEE were looked up in the germline V gene (reference sequence). Libraries were constructed by the immunoSEQ multiplex PCR assay. Regarding the original processing steps: To diagnose cytomegalovirus status from the catalog of TCR beta chain sequences, a statistical classification framework was built. Held by TCRdb, this immuneACCESS table contains in-frame sequences only and omits some clones. Under half of the omission traces to an unresolved V gene where checked; the cause of the rest is unknown. V and J calls and clone size follow that table, whereas D and trimming were derived from the DNA. The sample data list under 200,000 clones, and roughly 95% of these were observed just once. The ten top clones hold under 0.9% of the sample.

Points on this clone: The clone's antigen remains unknown. One base away there is no much larger clone; base qualities are not given.

This receptor chain uses TRBV5-4 and TRBJ1-1; the D gene is possibly TRBD1, with 6 bases matching. This clonotype was sampled from a woman under 30 in good health and CMV-seronegative. Sequencing input: PBMCs. At the DNA level, the sequence is TGTGCCAGCAGCTTGCTGGACAGGAACACTGAAGCTTTCTTT. It translates to CASSLLDRNTEAFF. Outside the CDR3, residues come from the reference TRBV5-4 and TRBJ1-1 proteins, so the full variable domain is: ETGVTQSPTHLIKTRGQQVTLRCSSQSGHNTVSWYQQALGQGPQFIFQYYREEENGRGNFPPRFSGLQFPNYSSELNVNALELDDSALYLCASSLLDRNTEAFFGQGTRLTVV.